Reported below is one T cell receptor beta chain. This specimen belongs to a study of T cells in Graves' hyperthyroidism and ophthalmopathy. Study as a whole: Peripheral blood was acquired at first diagnosis, ahead of any therapy whatsoever.

The CDR3 sequence is 13 residues long. Germline lookup yields CDR1 SGDLS and CDR2 YYNGEE. Trimming left V 9 bases short and J 2 bases short, with 15 bases between. From RNA transcripts, TCR beta CDR3 regions were amplified. TCR CDR3 underwent first-round RT-PCR with the HTBI primer set. TCRdb used MiXCR to reprocess the multiplex PCR reads, holding one entry per CDR3 protein. The sample has approximately 430,000 distinct CDR3 sequences; 15% to 18% are singletons. Stable Graves' hyperthyroidism meant no ophthalmopathy progression within 18 months. Orbital computed tomography, thyroid ultrasound, serum thyroxine and TRAb, and clinical symptoms together informed the diagnoses.

The sample consisted of blood. This receptor was identified in a young woman with Graves' hyperthyroidism. This sequence joins TRBV9 and TRBJ2-7; maybe TRBD1 (6 bases). The CDR3 coding sequence is TGTGCCACGGGGCCAGGGGACGCCTACGAGCAGTACTTC. Its translation is CATGPGDAYEQYF.